In its sample, the clone carrying this T cell receptor beta chain is hyperexpanded. Its antigen is currently unknown. The time point denotes: after neoadjuvant nivolumab, at surgical resection. Patients had newly diagnosed, untreated stage II-IVA oral cavity squamous cell carcinoma. This specimen belongs to a study of neoadjuvant anti-PD-1 for oral cavity cancer. Study-wide findings and caveats: Treg/Th17 ratio rose with pretreatment blood and fell with post-treatment tumor TCRbeta clonality.

The protocol was immunoSEQ multiplex PCR, while the TCRdb copy is restricted to in-frame clones and leaves out a portion. The data contain fewer than 1,500 clones, 50% to 60% of them singletons. The V segment lost 6 bases and the J segment 0 bases; nucleotides outside the gene matches: 0. Germline loops: CDR1 MNHEY, CDR2 SVGAGI. The CDR3 extends over 14 amino acids. This sample comprised tumor tissue, obtained after nivolumab (anti-PD-1) treatment. The TCR was taken from a person aged 40 to 85 with oral cavity squamous cell carcinoma. The rearrangement joins TRBV6-5 to TRBJ2-3; 10 nucleotides agree with TRBD2. CDR3 sequence: CASRTSGSTDTQYF. In DNA form, the CDR3 reads TGTGCCAGCAGGACTAGCGGGAGCACAGATACGCAGTATTTT.